The 24 T cell receptor beta chains in this list originate from one sample, sequenced in a study of identical twins. TCRdb itself ran the 5' RACE reads through MiXCR, one entry per CDR3 protein. The sample carries some 330,000 distinct CDR3 sequences, roughly 9% recorded once. The specimen sequenced was naive T cells sorted from blood. The source is a woman between 45 and 60 years old in good health.

This clonotype has at least ten counts. The chain carries TRBV11-2 and TRBJ2-2; 9 bases are shared with TRBD1. The V gene end was trimmed by 5 bases and the J gene end by 1 base; junction bases not matched to a gene: 2. Germline lookup yields CDR1 SGHAT and CDR2 FQNNGV. The CDR3 sequence is 15 residues long. In nucleotides, the CDR3 is TGTGCCAGCAGCCGGGACAGGGTGAACACCGGGGAGCTGTTTTTT. Amino acid sequence: CASSRDRVNTGELFF.

The chain recombines TRBV11-2 with TRBJ1-1; 9 positions match TRBD1. Germline trimming cut 6 bases from V and 7 bases from J; bases unmatched to any gene: 15. Per germline, CDR1 SGHAT and CDR2 FQNNGV. The CDR3 extends over 16 amino acids. The CDR3 nucleotides read TGTGCCAGCAGTCGGATCCGGGACAGGGAATCGCATGAAGCTTTCTTT. This sequence encodes CASSRIRDRESHEAFF.

This clonotype was seen more than once but under ten times. J is TRBJ2-1 and V is TRBV30; 10 positions match TRBD2. Trimming took 8 bases from V and 4 from J; bases not matched to a gene: 20. There are 18 residues in the CDR3. Looked up from germline, CDR1 is GTSNPN and CDR2 is SVGIG (reference sequence). The CDR3 sequence: CAVGTSERSRGSYNEQFF. The CDR3 DNA is TGTGCCGTTGGGACTAGCGAGAGATCCAGGGGGTCTTACAATGAGCAGTTCTTC.

V gene TRBV7-2 combines with J gene TRBJ2-5; 13 bases match TRBD2. With 6 bases clipped from V and 5 bases from J, the junction kept 9 bases outside the gene matches. The CDR3 has 16 residues. Germline CDR1 SGHTA, CDR2 FQGNSA. This CDR3 is CASRPTSGRAGETQYF. The CDR3 coding sequence is TGTGCCAGCAGGCCTACTAGCGGGAGGGCCGGGGAGACCCAGTACTTC.

The sample holds a few counts of this clonotype. This chain joins TRBV2 and TRBJ2-7, with D perhaps matching TRBD1 or TRBD2 (5 bases each). Trimming shortened V by 3 bases and J by 3 bases, and 9 bases separated the two germline ends. This CDR3 comprises 13 residues. CDR1 and CDR2 (germline): SNHLY, FYNNEI. CDR3 DNA: TGTGCCAGCAGTGAGCCGGGACGCTACGAGCAGTACGTC. It codes for CASSEPGRYEQYV.

Notes on this clonotype: At one of its ends the junction is not consistent with the germline gene, which may arise from a read error. The chain uses TRBV12-3 or TRBV12-4 and TRBJ2-1, with 7 bases lining up with TRBD1. The CDR3 runs 15 residues. DNA for the CDR3: TGTGCCAGCAGTCCAACCCTGACAGGGTACAATGAGCAGCTCTTC. The encoded protein is CASSPTLTGYNEQLF.

This sequence joins TRBV9 and TRBJ2-5; 9 nucleotides line up with TRBD1. There are 16 residues in the CDR3. The trim removed 0 bases at V and 4 bases at J, leaving 7 bases unmatched. Germline V lookup: CDR1 SGDLS, CDR2 YYNGEE. The CDR3 DNA reads TGTGCCAGCAGCGTAGGGGACAGGGTCTTTCGAGAGACCCAGTACTTC. Protein product: CASSVGDRVFRETQYF.

This clonotype came up many times. The V and J genes are TRBV24-1 and TRBJ2-1; no clear D. The germline gives CDR1 KGHDR, CDR2 SFDVKD. Deletions cut 9 bases from V and 3 bases from J, with 17 bases between. CDR3 length: 15 amino acids. The DNA of the CDR3 is TGTGCCACCTCCCACAGCCCGAAGGACTACAATGAGCAGTTCTTC. Protein product: CATSHSPKDYNEQFF.

This clonotype was seen many times. J is TRBJ2-5 and V is TRBV20-1; 11 bases are a match to TRBD2. This CDR3 region has 13 residues. Germline CDR1 reads DFQATT; CDR2 reads SNEGSKA (reference sequence). The junction had 3 bases not matched to a gene; V was cut back by 6 bases and J by 3 bases. This CDR3 is CSATTSGEETQYF. DNA for the CDR3: TGCAGTGCAACGACTAGCGGGGAAGAGACCCAGTACTTC.

This clonotype appeared many times. The chain employs TRBV5-1 and TRBJ1-2, with 8 bases matching TRBD1. Germline loops: CDR1 SGHRS, CDR2 YFSETQ. Unmatched junction bases numbered 6, after V lost 0 bases and J lost 8 bases. The CDR3 is 14 amino acids. The CDR3: CASSLAARGQGYTF. Here the CDR3 DNA reads TGCGCCAGCAGCTTGGCGGCCAGGGGGCAAGGCTACACCTTC.

The chain employs TRBV12-3 or TRBV12-4 and TRBJ2-7; tentatively, D is TRBD2 (5 bases). Trimming cost V 2 bases and J 7 bases, with 9 bases left between them. The CDR3 is 12 amino acids. In DNA, the CDR3 is TGTGCCAGCAGTTTATCGCGCGGGGAGCAGTACTTC. Translated: CASSLSRGEQYF.

This clonotype was recorded only once. The genes are TRBV7-8 and TRBJ2-5; TRBD1 agrees at 9 bases. The CDR3 runs to 15 residues. Germline V CDR1 and CDR2: SGHVS, FQNEAQ. The J segment lost 2 bases and the V segment lost 5 bases, leaving 6 bases of the junction unmatched. This chain's CDR3 is CASSADRGSQETQYF. The CDR3 nucleotides read TGTGCCAGCAGCGCGGACAGGGGTTCACAAGAGACCCAGTACTTC.

This clonotype was observed at least ten times. The chain employs TRBV19 and TRBJ1-5; D call uncertain. Deletions cut 0 bases from V and 7 bases from J, with 7 bases between. The CDR3 loop spans 13 amino acids. The germline V gene has CDR1 LNHDA and CDR2 SQIVND (reference sequence). CDR3 in DNA: TGTGCCAGTAGTATAGATCTGGAGCAGCCCCAGCATTTT. It specifies CASSIDLEQPQHF. Based on the CDR3 plus reference TRBV19 and TRBJ1-5, the full variable domain is DGGITQSPKYLFRKEGQNVTLSCEQNLNHDAMYWYRQDPGQGLRLIYYSQIVNDFQKGDIAEGYSVSREKKESFPLTVTSAQKNPTAFYLCASSIDLEQPQHFGDGTRLSIL.

This clonotype has only a few counts. The V gene is TRBV10-3, the J gene TRBJ2-5; no clear D. CDR1 is ENHRY and CDR2 is SYGVKD in the germline V gene. The CDR3 totals 13 residues. Trimming took off 3 bases at V and 9 bases at J, with 14 bases between the two ends. CDR3 in DNA: TGTGCCATCAGTGACAGAGACGGGTCGCCCCAGTACTTC. Protein product: CAISDRDGSPQYF.

The rearrangement links TRBV12-3 or TRBV12-4 to TRBJ1-5, with D uncertain. V lost 3 bases and J lost 2, with 8 bases in between. The CDR3 covers 14 residues. CDR3 amino acids: CASSFVAGNQPQHF. The CDR3, as DNA: TGTGCCAGCAGTTTCGTGGCAGGCAATCAGCCCCAGCATTTT.

This clonotype was seen a few times. The DNA of the CDR3 is TGCAGCGTTCTGCTTGGGGAGGGGCTGGCCACTGAAGCTTTCTTT. This encodes CSVLLGEGLATEAFF. The gene calls are TRBV29-1 and TRBJ1-1; the D gene is possibly TRBD1 (5 bases). The V end lost 5 bases, the J end lost 4 bases, and 20 bases lay between the germline ends. The CDR3 length is 15 residues. CDR1 SQVTM and CDR2 ANQGSEA come from the germline V gene.

This clonotype was counted many times. The genes are TRBV29-1 and TRBJ2-2, with D hard to call. Germline V gene sequence: CDR1 SQVTM, CDR2 ANQGSEA. Between the trimmed V and J ends, which lost 2 bases and 7 bases, there was a span of 8 bases. The CDR3 has 12 residues. The CDR3 reads CSVEQVNGELFF. DNA of the CDR3: TGCAGCGTTGAACAGGTGAACGGGGAGCTGTTTTTT.

This clonotype has just a few counts. This rearrangement joins TRBV7-9 to TRBJ2-5, with D uncertain. V lost 3 bases and J 2 bases, leaving 13 bases between the germline ends. Germline assignment: CDR1 SEHNR and CDR2 FQNEAQ (reference sequence). This CDR3 is 15 amino acids long. The CDR3 bases are TGTGCCAGCAGCTTTTTCTTCGGCCTACAAGAGACCCAGTACTTC. Translated: CASSFFFGLQETQYF.

This clonotype showed up many times. A junction end diverges from the germline sequence, so it may reflect a read error. V and J are TRBV4-1 and TRBJ2-3; 8 nucleotides align to TRBD2. The CDR3 loop spans 15 amino acids. From germline, CDR1 is MGHRA and CDR2 YSYEKL. The CDR3 nucleotides read TGCGCCAGCAGCCAAGCCAGCGGGAGCATAGATACGCAGTATTTT. This encodes CASSQASGSIDTQYF.

This chain joins TRBV20-1 and TRBJ2-1; 8 positions agree with TRBD2. This CDR3 spans 16 amino acids. V lost 4 bases, J lost 6 bases, and 14 bases stayed unmatched. Germline-derived CDR1 and CDR2 are DFQATT and SNEGSKA (reference sequence). CDR3 loop: CSAITGQAGVINEQFF. Here the CDR3 DNA reads TGCAGTGCTATAACCGGACAAGCGGGAGTCATCAATGAGCAGTTCTTC.

In its sample, this clonotype was seen a few times. For the CDR3, the DNA is TGTGCCAGCAGTTTTGGAGTCGCCAACTCCAATGAGCAGTTCTTC. Amino acids: CASSFGVANSNEQFF. This chain links TRBV6-2 or TRBV6-3 with TRBJ2-1; no clear D. The CDR3 is 15 amino acids. The germline CDR1 and CDR2 sequences are MNHEY and SVGEGT. The germline V and J ends were trimmed by 4 bases and 6 bases, with 16 bases remaining between them.

The chain carries TRBV10-3 and TRBJ1-4; D remains unclear. V lost 8 bases and J 8 bases, leaving 9 bases between the germline ends. Looked up from germline, CDR1 is ENHRY and CDR2 is SYGVKD. The CDR3 has 11 residues. The CDR3 nucleotides read TGTGCCATCGGGAACTGGGAAAAACTGTTTTTT. Its protein is CAIGNWEKLFF.

Ten or more counts support this clonotype. In DNA, the CDR3 is TGTGCCAGCAGCTTGGCCGGACGGGAGGAAAACAATGAGCAGTTCTTC. It codes for CASSLAGREENNEQFF. V gene TRBV5-6 combines with J gene TRBJ2-1; 7 positions match TRBD2. The CDR3 extends over 16 amino acids. V lost 0 bases to trimming and J lost 5 bases; unmatched junction nucleotides: 8. CDR1 SGHDT and CDR2 YYEEEE come from the germline V gene.

This clonotype was detected a few times. V usage is TRBV18 and J usage is TRBJ1-1; possible D gene TRBD1, 6 bases. CDR1 and CDR2 from the germline V gene are KGHSH and LQKENI. Trimming stripped 5 bases from V and 3 bases from J, with 13 bases between. This CDR3 has 14 amino acids. The CDR3 region has the DNA TGTGCCAGCTCATCGCCTACAGGGTACACTGAAGCTTTCTTT. This translates into CASSSPTGYTEAFF.